A selection of T cell receptor beta chains follows, all from one sample in a study of T-cell reconstitution after alpha-beta-depleted transplantation in children. TCRdb itself ran the PCR reads through MiXCR, one entry per CDR3 protein. The repertoire holds about 310,000 distinct CDR3 sequences, with around 25% as singletons. The sequences come from PBMCs, mostly from graft donor cells, collected 180 days after TCRalphabeta/CD19-depleted stem cell transplant. These receptors all come from a male patient between 10 and 17 years old who had a stem cell transplant for acute lymphoblastic leukemia, so the T cells may come from the graft donor. Each CDR3 is given with its conserved first and last residue. The D gene is left open where the match is weak. A clone size is listed for some rows: how often the clone was seen (once, few, many), or a class if it is expanded.

CDR3 protein: CASSLGGLKNIQYF
CDR3 DNA: TGTGCCAGCAGCCTCGGAGGTCTCAAAAACATTCAGTACTTC
D gene: .
J gene: TRBJ2-4
clone size: few
V gene: TRBV9

CDR3 protein: CSVVAGGPFYEQYF
CDR3 DNA: TGCAGCGTGGTAGCGGGAGGGCCATTCTACGAGCAGTACTTC
D gene: TRBD2
J gene: TRBJ2-7
clone size: .
V gene: TRBV29-1

CDR3 protein: CASTPSGGSTDTQYF
CDR3 DNA: TGTGCCAGCACCCCGTCGGGGGGGAGCACAGATACGCAGTATTTT
D gene: TRBD2
J gene: TRBJ2-3
clone size: .
V gene: TRBV7-3

CDR3 protein: CASNLGRQNQPQHF
CDR3 DNA: TGTGCCAGTAATTTGGGCCGCCAAAATCAGCCCCAGCATTTT
D gene: .
J gene: TRBJ1-5
clone size: .
V gene: TRBV19

CDR3 protein: CASSLRGSGVTQYF
CDR3 DNA: TGTGCCAGCAGTTTGAGGGGGAGTGGGGTGACCCAGTACTTC
D gene: .
J gene: TRBJ2-5
clone size: few
V gene: TRBV12-3/TRBV12-4

CDR3 protein: CASSPLGRAVGYTF
CDR3 DNA: TGTGCCAGCAGCCCATTGGGCAGGGCCGTTGGCTACACCTTC
D gene: .
J gene: TRBJ1-2
clone size: .
V gene: TRBV5-6

CDR3 protein: CASSQSGLAWYNEQFF
CDR3 DNA: TGCGCCAGCAGCCAAAGCGGGCTAGCGTGGTACAATGAGCAGTTCTTC
D gene: .
J gene: TRBJ2-1
clone size: few
V gene: TRBV4-1

CDR3 protein: CASSPKDRAGYEQYF
CDR3 DNA: TGTGCCAGCAGCCCTAAGGACAGGGCAGGCTACGAGCAGTACTTC
D gene: TRBD1
J gene: TRBJ2-7
clone size: few
V gene: TRBV9

CDR3 protein: CASSLVVTSGNEQFF
CDR3 DNA: TGCGCCAGCAGCTTGGTTGTCACGTCGGGCAATGAGCAGTTCTTC
D gene: .
J gene: TRBJ2-1
clone size: few
V gene: TRBV5-1

CDR3 protein: CASSLEVGRLAETQYF
CDR3 DNA: TGTGCCAGCAGCTTAGAGGTGGGGAGACTAGCAGAGACCCAGTACTTC
D gene: TRBD2
J gene: TRBJ2-5
clone size: .
V gene: TRBV7-9

CDR3 protein: CASSLAGGIDTQYF
CDR3 DNA: TGTGCCAGCAGCTTAGCAGGGGGAATAGATACGCAGTATTTT
D gene: .
J gene: TRBJ2-3
clone size: few
V gene: TRBV7-6

CDR3 protein: CASSSDSFSYEQYF
CDR3 DNA: TGTGCCAGTAGTAGTGACAGTTTCTCCTACGAGCAGTACTTC
D gene: .
J gene: TRBJ2-7
clone size: .
V gene: TRBV19

CDR3 protein: CSVVLRSSYNEQFF
CDR3 DNA: TGCAGCGTCGTGCTTAGAAGCTCCTACAATGAGCAGTTCTTC
D gene: .
J gene: TRBJ2-1
clone size: .
V gene: TRBV29-1

CDR3 protein: CASGLASGEQFF
CDR3 DNA: TGTGCTAGTGGTTTGGCCTCAGGAGAGCAGTTCTTC
D gene: .
J gene: TRBJ2-1
clone size: .
V gene: TRBV12-5

CDR3 protein: CSASGSTNQPQHF
CDR3 DNA: TGCAGCGCCTCGGGGAGTACAAATCAGCCCCAGCATTTT
D gene: .
J gene: TRBJ1-5
clone size: .
V gene: TRBV20-1

CDR3 protein: CASSLARGAGDTQYF
CDR3 DNA: TGCGCCAGCAGCTTGGCTAGGGGCGCGGGAGATACGCAGTATTTT
D gene: .
J gene: TRBJ2-3
clone size: few
V gene: TRBV5-1

CDR3 protein: CASSAAGGWEQYF
CDR3 DNA: TGTGCCAGCAGCGCGGCAGGAGGGTGGGAGCAGTACTTC
D gene: .
J gene: TRBJ2-7
clone size: .
V gene: TRBV11-2

CDR3 protein: CASSPLDGSYEQYF
CDR3 DNA: TGTGCCAGCTCACCTTTAGACGGCTCCTACGAGCAGTACTTC
D gene: .
J gene: TRBJ2-7
clone size: .
V gene: TRBV18

CDR3 protein: CASSRKGTAGETQYF
CDR3 DNA: TGTGCCAGCAGCCGAAAAGGGACGGCGGGAGAGACCCAGTACTTC
D gene: .
J gene: TRBJ2-5
clone size: .
V gene: TRBV3-1

CDR3 protein: CASSLTIAGSASGANVLTF
CDR3 DNA: TGTGCCAGCAGCTTAACCATAGCGGGATCCGCCTCTGGGGCCAACGTCCTGACTTTC
D gene: TRBD2
J gene: TRBJ2-6
clone size: few
V gene: TRBV11-1

CDR3 protein: CASSIGGLYGYTF
CDR3 DNA: TGTGCCAGCAGTATAGGAGGGTTGTATGGCTACACCTTC
D gene: .
J gene: TRBJ1-2
clone size: few
V gene: TRBV27

CDR3 protein: CASRNLAGVNVETQYF
CDR3 DNA: TGTGCCAGCAGGAACCTAGCGGGAGTAAATGTAGAGACCCAGTACTTC
D gene: TRBD2
J gene: TRBJ2-5
clone size: few
V gene: TRBV6-1

CDR3 protein: CASSPSSAGELFF
CDR3 DNA: TGCGCCAGCAGCCCCTCTAGCGCCGGGGAGCTGTTTTTT
D gene: .
J gene: TRBJ2-2
clone size: few
V gene: TRBV5-1

CDR3 protein: CASSLVGRARQGSSTDTQYF
CDR3 DNA: TGTGCCAGCAGCTTAGTTGGGCGGGCTCGACAGGGGTCTAGCACAGATACGCAGTATTTT
D gene: TRBD1
J gene: TRBJ2-3
clone size: few
V gene: TRBV7-9

CDR3 protein: CASSQRQGTKGRYGYTF
CDR3 DNA: TGTGCCAGCAGTCAGAGACAGGGAACAAAAGGCCGTTATGGCTACACCTTC
D gene: TRBD1
J gene: TRBJ1-2
clone size: few
V gene: TRBV6-6

CDR3 protein: CASSYWEPDEQFF
CDR3 DNA: TGTGCCAGCAGCTACTGGGAACCGGATGAGCAGTTCTTC
D gene: .
J gene: TRBJ2-1
clone size: .
V gene: TRBV7-9

CDR3 protein: CSALTSTDTQYF
CDR3 DNA: TGCAGTGCCCTGACTAGCACAGATACGCAGTATTTT
D gene: .
J gene: TRBJ2-3
clone size: .
V gene: TRBV20-1

CDR3 protein: CASSPSGRRNEQFF
CDR3 DNA: TGTGCCAGCAGTCCTAGCGGGAGGCGAAATGAGCAGTTCTTC
D gene: TRBD2
J gene: TRBJ2-1
clone size: few
V gene: TRBV2

CDR3 protein: CASSLARAPLRVEQYF
CDR3 DNA: TGTGCCAGCAGTTTAGCGCGCGCCCCCTTACGGGTAGAGCAGTACTTC
D gene: .
J gene: TRBJ2-7
clone size: .
V gene: TRBV12-3/TRBV12-4

CDR3 protein: CSASGMRAGASYEQYF
CDR3 DNA: TGCAGTGCTAGCGGTATGAGGGCAGGAGCTTCCTACGAGCAGTACTTC
D gene: .
J gene: TRBJ2-7
clone size: few
V gene: TRBV20-1

CDR3 protein: CASSDYGGDTEAFF
CDR3 DNA: TGTGCCAGCAGTGACTATGGTGGGGACACTGAAGCTTTCTTT
D gene: .
J gene: TRBJ1-1
clone size: .
V gene: TRBV25-1

CDR3 protein: CASSLVLEDEQFF
CDR3 DNA: TGTGCCAGCAGCTTAGTACTAGAAGATGAGCAGTTCTTC
D gene: .
J gene: TRBJ2-1
clone size: few
V gene: TRBV7-6

CDR3 protein: CSAPGGVGMNTEAFF
CDR3 DNA: TGCAGTGCTCCTGGGGGGGTAGGAATGAACACTGAAGCTTTCTTT
D gene: .
J gene: TRBJ1-1
clone size: .
V gene: TRBV20-1